This T cell receptor (beta chain) was sequenced in a study of a mutant IDH1 vaccine in newly diagnosed glioma. The repertoire was sequenced with immunoSEQ multiplex PCR; TCRdb's copy has only in-frame clones and lacks some. The data show roughly 68,000 clones, with roughly 78% seen just once and 7% to 10% held by the top ten. The time point is: baseline, week 1 (first vaccination visit). Described treatment: pre-vaccination baseline after standard-of-care therapy. Germline trimming cut 1 base from V and 3 bases from J; bases unmatched to any gene: 3. CDR1 SGHDT and CDR2 YYEEEE come from the germline V gene. The CDR3 consists of 15 residues.

The receptor was isolated from a man between 50 and 59 years old with glioma. The chain carries TRBV5-6 and TRBJ1-4; TRBD1 matches at 7 bases. Material: PBMCs, obtained from a glioma patient treated with radiotherapy, temozolomide or both. The CDR3 DNA reads as TGTGCCAGCAGCTTGTGGGGACAGCCTAATGAAAAACTGTTTTTT. Translating gives CASSLWGQPNEKLFF.